This TCR beta chain was captured by sequencing in a study of TIL therapy for anti-PD-1-resistant metastatic lung cancer. As for the study in general: Median tumor mutation burden was roughly 1.5 mutations per megabase.

The immunoSEQ assay was v3. The protocol was immunoSEQ multiplex PCR, while the TCRdb copy is restricted to in-frame clones and leaves out a portion. This table holds 50,000 to 70,000 clones, roughly four fifths found once. The time point is: pre-treatment sample, taken before nivolumab and TIL therapy. The J segment lost 7 bases and the V segment lost 6 bases, leaving 15 bases of the junction unmatched. CDR3 length: 16 amino acids. In germline, CDR1 is MDHEN, CDR2 SYDVKM. The chain couples TRBV28 to TRBJ2-5, with 9 positions matching TRBD2. The source of this sequence is a person aged 30 to 80 with non-small cell lung cancer. Sequencing was performed on blood, taken at baseline. The CDR3: CASRAGGTSISRTQYF. CDR3 coding DNA: TGTGCCAGCAGAGCTGGCGGGACTAGCATATCACGGACCCAGTACTTC.